This T cell receptor beta chain comes out of a study of T cells after somatic rescue of genetic block. V was pared by 0 bases and J by 4 bases, with 8 bases between. Germline values: CDR1 SGHNT, CDR2 YYREEE (reference sequence). The CDR3 spans 13 residues. The repertoire was sequenced with immunoSEQ multiplex PCR; TCRdb's copy has only in-frame clones and lacks some. The table has about 63,000 clones, about 90% seen once. The sequenced sample was peripheral blood mononuclear cells (PBMCs). This chain connects TRBV5-4 to TRBJ2-7, with D unresolved. The TCR comes from a man aged 40-49 years. CDR3 DNA: TGTGCCAGCAGCTTGGCGTCGGGTTACGAGCAGTACTTC. Translation: CASSLASGYEQYF.